The subject of this entry is one T cell receptor beta chain. Possible read error: a much larger clone is one base away. These data originate in a study of molecular identifiers for immune sequencing clone quantification. The germline V gene encodes CDR1 DFQATT and CDR2 SNEGSKA (reference sequence). The CDR3 is 14 residues long. Previously reported methods and listed TCR primers produced the bulk TCR libraries. Using its own MiXCR run on the PCR reads, TCRdb lists one record per CDR3 protein. The table includes about 330,000 distinct CDR3 sequences, roughly 24% detected once. This sequence joins TRBV20-1 and TRBJ2-2; D perhaps matches TRBD2 (6 bases). The TCR comes from a human donor in good health. Some libraries in this study had Jurkat cell RNA spiked in. The sequenced sample consisted of naive CD8+ T cells from blood, with Jurkat cell RNA spiked in. Subset noted: FACS-sorted CD8+CD4-CCR7+CD45RA+ naive T cells. The CDR3 region is CSARGTLNTGGLFF. In DNA form, the CDR3 reads TGCAGTGCTAGAGGGACACTTAACACCGGGGGGCTGTTTTTT.